The 20 T cell receptor beta chains given below trace back to one sample, sequenced in a study of blood T cell repertoires in COVID-19. Libraries were prepared by immunoSEQ multiplex PCR; TCRdb keeps only in-frame clonotypes and omits some of them. Seen here are about 140,000 clones, roughly 84% observed once, and the top ten hold approximately 45%. Source material: peripheral blood. These receptors all stem from a human donor in a cohort sampled during active COVID-19.

This clone was counted once. The chain is built from TRBV7-2 and TRBJ1-3, with 7 bases fitting TRBD1. Germline V gene data show CDR1 as SGHTA and CDR2 as FQGNSA. The ends lost 5 bases at V and 10 bases at J; junction bases unmatched: 8. This CDR3 is built from 13 residues. The DNA of the CDR3 is TGTGCCAGCAGCGGACAGGCCCGAGGGACCATATATTTT. This translates into CASSGQARGTIYF.

This chain links TRBV7-3 with TRBJ2-1; 9 positions match TRBD2. The CDR3 covers 17 residues. V lost 5 bases to trimming and J lost 3 bases; unmatched junction nucleotides: 11. Germline V gene lookup returns CDR1 SGHTA and CDR2 FQGTGA. The CDR3: CASSPRSSGGVYNEQFF. DNA for the CDR3: TGTGCCAGCAGCCCCCGAAGTAGCGGGGGTGTCTACAATGAGCAGTTCTTC.

The count of this clone is one. The chain employs TRBV20-1 and TRBJ2-5; no definite D call. Trimming stripped 5 bases from V and 1 base from J, with 5 bases between. Germline CDR1 and CDR2: DFQATT and SNEGSKA (reference sequence). The CDR3 has 11 amino acids. The CDR3 here is CSARVQETQYF. CDR3 in DNA: TGCAGTGCTCGGGTCCAAGAGACCCAGTACTTC.

The V gene is TRBV7-2, the J gene TRBJ2-1, with 11 bases fitting TRBD2. This CDR3 is 17 amino acids long. The V segment lost 5 bases and the J segment 6 bases; nucleotides outside the gene matches: 12. The germline V gene has CDR1 SGHTA and CDR2 FQGNSA. This CDR3 is CASSPPSGLAGGNEQFF. The DNA of the CDR3 is TGTGCCAGCAGCCCCCCCAGTGGGCTAGCGGGGGGCAATGAGCAGTTCTTC. The full variable domain, completed using reference TRBV7-2 and TRBJ2-1, is GAGVSQSPSNKVTEKGKDVELRCDPISGHTALYWYRQSLGQGLEFLIYFQGNSAPDKSGLPSDRFSAERTGGSVSTLTIQRTQQEDSAVYLCASSPPSGLAGGNEQFFGPGTRLTVL.

This clone appeared a single time. This chain uses TRBV7-2 with TRBJ2-4; TRBD1 agrees at 9 bases. CDR3 length: 15 amino acids. Germline-derived CDR1 and CDR2 are SGHTA and FQGNSA. The V and J ends lost 4 bases and 0 bases, in that order; junction bases with no gene match: 1. In DNA form, the CDR3 reads TGTGCCAGCAGCTCGGACAGGGGAGCCAAAAACATTCAGTACTTC. Protein sequence: CASSSDRGAKNIQYF.

The V gene is TRBV9, the J gene TRBJ1-3; TRBD1 matches at 11 bases. V gave up 1 base and J gave up 4 bases; unmatched junction bases: 4. CDR3 length: 16 residues. In germline, CDR1 is SGDLS, CDR2 YYNGEE. The chain's CDR3 is CASSVSGQGVGNTIYF. Here the CDR3 DNA reads TGTGCCAGCAGCGTATCGGGACAGGGGGTCGGAAACACCATATATTTT.

V usage is TRBV27 and J usage is TRBJ1-2; weak D call: TRBD1 (6 bases). The germline V gene has CDR1 MNHEY and CDR2 SMNVEV (reference sequence). Trimming cost V 2 bases and J 6 bases, with 19 bases left between them. The CDR3 totals 16 residues. CDR3 amino acids: CASSLPPLLTGHGYTF. CDR3 sequence (DNA): TGTGCCAGCAGTTTACCCCCCCTTCTTACAGGGCATGGCTACACCTTC.

V is TRBV27 and J is TRBJ1-3; D remains unclear. V was trimmed by 4 bases and J by 0 bases, leaving 10 bases between them. Looked up from germline, CDR1 is MNHEY and CDR2 is SMNVEV (reference sequence). The CDR3 is 15 amino acids. CDR3: CASSSGRDSGNTIYF. In DNA form, the CDR3 reads TGTGCCAGCAGTTCCGGACGGGACTCTGGAAACACCATATATTTT.

V usage is TRBV6-6 and J usage is TRBJ1-4; D is possibly TRBD1 (6 bases). The V gene's germline CDR1 is MNHNY and CDR2 SVGAGI (reference sequence). Trimming pared 5 bases from V and 8 bases from J, leaving 18 bases between. The CDR3 has 15 residues. CDR3 sequence reads: CASSPGPTGPEKLFF. The DNA of the CDR3 is TGTGCCAGCAGTCCTGGGCCCACAGGGCCCGAAAAACTGTTTTTT.

The rearrangement joins TRBV2 to TRBJ1-5; 7 nucleotides match TRBD1. V lost 3 bases, J lost 7 bases, and 9 bases stayed unmatched. The CDR3 extends over 15 amino acids. CDR1 is SNHLY, CDR2 FYNNEI, per germline. CDR3 DNA sequence: TGTGCCAGCAGTGACACAGGGGAGAGAAGGCAGCCCCAGCATTTT. Translated: CASSDTGERRQPQHF. The full variable domain, in which reference TRBV2 and TRBJ1-5 provide the parts outside the CDR3, is EPEVTQTPSHQVTQMGQEVILRCVPISNHLYFYWYRQILGQKVEFLVSFYNNEISEKSEIFDDQFSVERPDGSNFTLKIRSTKLEDSAMYFCASSDTGERRQPQHFGDGTRLSIL.

The chain links TRBV12-3 or TRBV12-4 to TRBJ1-2; 7 nucleotides match TRBD1. The ends lost 5 bases at V and 4 bases at J; junction bases unmatched: 4. The CDR3 has 13 residues. The CDR3 sequence is CASSTGVVYGYTF. The CDR3 DNA is TGTGCCAGCAGTACAGGGGTAGTCTATGGCTACACCTTC.

In its sample, this clone was seen a few times. The chain carries TRBV5-1 and TRBJ2-1; the match to TRBD2 covers 7 bases. CDR1 SGHRS and CDR2 YFSETQ come from the germline V gene. V shed 1 base and J 7 bases; nucleotides not matched to a gene: 11. CDR3 length equals 16 residues. The CDR3, as DNA: TGCGCCAGCAGCTTGTACGGCGGGAGTGGCACTAATGAGCAGTTCTTC. Residues: CASSLYGGSGTNEQFF.

The chain links TRBV5-4 to TRBJ1-1; D is unclear. This CDR3 region has 11 residues. Germline V gene data show CDR1 as SGHNT and CDR2 as YYREEE (reference sequence). Trimming took 6 bases from V and 2 from J, leaving 5 bases between them. CDR3 region: CASTLNTEAFF. The CDR3 bases are TGTGCCAGCACCCTCAACACTGAAGCTTTCTTT.

The rearrangement links TRBV7-3 to TRBJ2-4; weak D call: TRBD2 (6 bases). Looked up from germline, CDR1 is SGHTA and CDR2 is FQGTGA. The CDR3 has 14 residues. V was cut by 5 bases and J by 8 bases, with 16 bases left in between. Here the CDR3 reads CASSLRGWGDIQYF. CDR3 bases: TGTGCCAGCAGCCTCCGGGGCTGGGGGGACATTCAGTACTTC.

The rearrangement uses TRBV3-1 (or the pseudogene TRBV3-2) and TRBJ2-3; TRBD1 aligns across 7 bases. The CDR3 has 14 amino acids. The V gene end was trimmed by 4 bases and the J gene end by 2 bases; junction bases not matched to a gene: 3. Germline V gives CDR1 LGHDT, CDR2 YNNKEL (reference sequence). DNA of the CDR3: TGTGCCAGCAGCCGGGACAGAATCACAGATACGCAGTATTTT. Amino acids: CASSRDRITDTQYF.

The chain is built from TRBV27 and TRBJ1-5, with TRBD1 matching 7 bases. The CDR3 runs to 15 residues. V lost 0 bases to trimming and J lost 11 bases; unmatched junction nucleotides: 10. Germline CDR1 MNHEY, CDR2 SMNVEV (reference sequence). As DNA, the CDR3 is TGTGCCAGCAGTTTATCTGGGATCGTCAGGGGGGCCCAGCATTTT. This codes for CASSLSGIVRGAQHF.

This clone is a singleton in its sample. The chain employs TRBV2 and TRBJ1-2; D possibly corresponds to TRBD1 (5 bases). Trimming stripped 8 bases from V and 1 base from J, with 17 bases between. Germline V lookup: CDR1 SNHLY, CDR2 FYNNEI. CDR3 length: 15 amino acids. The CDR3 coding sequence is TGTGCCAGCGGGGGTCTGCGGGGTCGTAACTATGGCTACACCTTC. The encoded protein is CASGGLRGRNYGYTF.

V usage is TRBV7-6 and J usage is TRBJ1-3, with a possible D match to TRBD1 (5 bases). The CDR3 covers 16 residues. Germline lookup yields CDR1 SGHVS and CDR2 FNYEAQ. The V gene lost 5 bases and the J gene lost 4 bases, with 18 bases spanning the gap. CDR3 in DNA: TGTGCCAGCAGCCCCCCGCAGGGTTGGTCCGGAAACACCATATATTTT. Amino acids: CASSPPQGWSGNTIYF.

This rearrangement joins TRBV9 to TRBJ1-5; D is unclear. Germline values: CDR1 SGDLS, CDR2 YYNGEE. The CDR3 consists of 14 residues. The V and J ends lost 0 bases and 3 bases respectively, with 7 bases between them. The CDR3 region is CASSVGVANQPQHF. CDR3 in DNA: TGTGCCAGCAGCGTAGGAGTCGCCAATCAGCCCCAGCATTTT.

This clone was counted between two and nine times. The chain employs TRBV19 and TRBJ1-2; perhaps TRBD1 as D (6 bases). This CDR3 contains 17 residues. Germline CDR1 reads LNHDA; CDR2 reads SQIVND (reference sequence). Trimming shortened V by 0 bases and J by 4 bases, and 18 bases separated the two germline ends. CDR3 protein: CASSIDHRALGSYGYTF. The CDR3 DNA sequence: TGTGCCAGTAGTATAGATCACAGGGCATTGGGTAGCTATGGCTACACCTTC. Full variable domain (remainder filled in from reference TRBV19 and TRBJ1-2): DGGITQSPKYLFRKEGQNVTLSCEQNLNHDAMYWYRQDPGQGLRLIYYSQIVNDFQKGDIAEGYSVSREKKESFPLTVTSAQKNPTAFYLCASSIDHRALGSYGYTFGSGTRLTVV.